This is a list of T cell receptor beta chains from one sample in a study of T cells after posttransplantation cyclophosphamide. Clones were read by immunoSEQ multiplex PCR, and TCRdb kept only the in-frame ones, dropping some. Recorded here are some 37,000 clones, with no singletons, and the ten leading clones hold roughly 1.2%. The sequenced material came from PBMCs. Receptors originate from a girl aged 10 to 17 in good health, CMV-negative, and a related stem cell transplant donor. Each CDR3 is given with its conserved first and last residue. A D gene is named only where the DNA matches it firmly. Clone size is not always given. Where it is, it says once, few, many or a class for expanded clones.

V gene	clone size	D gene	J gene	CDR3 DNA	CDR3 protein
TRBV28	few	TRBD1	TRBJ1-2	TGTGCCAGCAGGTCCGACAGGGAGACATTTAACTATGGCTACACCTTC	CASRSDRETFNYGYTF
TRBV7-3	many	.	TRBJ2-1	TGTGCCAGCAGCCTTCGGGGTTACCGCAATGAGCAGTTCTTC	CASSLRGYRNEQFF
TRBV30	few	.	TRBJ2-1	TGTGCCTGGAATCGGTATCCCTCCGCCAATGAGCAGTTCTTC	CAWNRYPSANEQFF
TRBV7-2	.	.	TRBJ2-7	TGTGCCAGCAGCCCGCGGGACCTGGCCTACGAGCAGTACTTC	CASSPRDLAYEQYF
TRBV5-1	many	TRBD2	TRBJ2-7	TGCGCCAGCAGCTTGGACTTAGCGGGAGGGCCGTATCGCGAGCAGTACTTC	CASSLDLAGGPYREQYF
TRBV28	many	.	TRBJ2-7	TGTGCCAGCAGTTCAGGATGGCACTCCTACGAGCAGTACTTC	CASSSGWHSYEQYF
TRBV6-5	many	TRBD1	TRBJ2-3	TGTGCCAGCAGTTACTCATCCGGTGCACAGGGGACGCAGTATTTT	CASSYSSGAQGTQYF
TRBV7-2	many	.	TRBJ2-7	TGTGCCAGCAGCTTATACGGCGGGATTTCCTACGAGCAGTACTTC	CASSLYGGISYEQYF
TRBV6-5	many	.	TRBJ2-7	TGTGCCAGCAGTTCCCACCCTCCTGAGGGACACTACGAGCAGTACTTC	CASSSHPPEGHYEQYF
TRBV6-4	many	.	TRBJ2-1	TGTGCCAGCAGTGCTTTCGCTACAGGGAGTTCCTACAATGAGCAGTTCTTC	CASSAFATGSSYNEQFF
TRBV4-1	many	.	TRBJ1-5	TGCGCCAGCAGCCAGCAACAGGCGGGCAATCAGCCCCAGCATTTT	CASSQQQAGNQPQHF
TRBV9	many	.	TRBJ2-2	TGTGCCAGCAGCCAACAGGTTACCACCGGGGAGCTGTTTTTT	CASSQQVTTGELFF
TRBV7-9	many	.	TRBJ2-2	TGTGCCAGCAGCACAATGGACACCGGGGAGCTGTTTTTT	CASSTMDTGELFF
TRBV19	many	.	TRBJ1-1	TGTGCCAGTAGTTACGGGCAGGGGCCACGTGAAGCTTTCTTT	CASSYGQGPREAFF
TRBV5-4	.	TRBD2	TRBJ2-3	TGTGCCAGCAGCTTTCCGGGACTAGCGGCTAGCACAGATACGCAGTATTTT	CASSFPGLAASTDTQYF
TRBV27	many	.	TRBJ1-1	TGTGCCAGCAGTTTCAGTTTGGGGGCCACTGAAGCTTTCTTT	CASSFSLGATEAFF